This T cell receptor (beta chain) was recovered during a study of blood T cell repertoires in COVID-19. The CDR3 has 19 residues. Enrolled through a virtual design, the participants were between roughly 18 and 89 years of age and came from 24 US areas. TCRdb keeps only in-frame clones here, not all; method: immunoSEQ multiplex PCR. This sample has 250,000 to 350,000 clones, with 70% to 90% found just once. The sample consisted of PBMCs or T cells enriched from blood (not recorded which). V usage is TRBV21-1 and J usage is TRBJ1-1; the listed D gene, TRBD1, was not tested against the DNA. TRBV21-1 is an annotated pseudogene. The clonotype originates from a woman aged 25-40 years who had recovered from COVID-19. The CDR3 sequence is CASSQLVHRGRLEGTEAFF. The DNA of the CDR3 is TGTGCCAGCAGCCAATTAGTCCACAGGGGGCGACTTGAAGGCACTGAAGCTTTCTTT.